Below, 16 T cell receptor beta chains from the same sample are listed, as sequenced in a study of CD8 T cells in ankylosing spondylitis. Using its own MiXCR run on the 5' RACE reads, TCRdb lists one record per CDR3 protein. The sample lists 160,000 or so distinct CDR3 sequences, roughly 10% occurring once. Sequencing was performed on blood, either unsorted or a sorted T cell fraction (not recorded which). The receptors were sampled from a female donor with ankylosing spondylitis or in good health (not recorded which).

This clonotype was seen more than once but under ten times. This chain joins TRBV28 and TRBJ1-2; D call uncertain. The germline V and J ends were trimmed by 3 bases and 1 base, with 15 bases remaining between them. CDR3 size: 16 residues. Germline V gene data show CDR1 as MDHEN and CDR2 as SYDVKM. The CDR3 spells CASSLRSRKLNYGYTF. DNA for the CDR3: TGTGCCAGCAGTTTGAGGTCCCGAAAACTTAACTATGGCTACACCTTC.

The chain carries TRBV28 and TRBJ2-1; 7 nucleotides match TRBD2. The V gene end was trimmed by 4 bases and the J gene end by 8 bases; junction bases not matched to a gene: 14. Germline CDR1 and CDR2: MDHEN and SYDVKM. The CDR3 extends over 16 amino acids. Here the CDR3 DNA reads TGTGCCAGCAGTTCGGGAAGGGCGGGAGCCCTCGATGAGCAGTTCTTC. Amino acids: CASSSGRAGALDEQFF.

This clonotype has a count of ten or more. The CDR3 nucleotides read TGTGCCAGCAGTGAGGGCCAGGGCCTCACAGATACGCAGTATTTT. Its protein is CASSEGQGLTDTQYF. This chain uses TRBV2 with TRBJ2-3; the D gene is possibly TRBD1 (5 bases). Trimming stripped 3 bases from V and 2 bases from J, with 12 bases between. The germline CDR1 and CDR2 sequences are SNHLY and FYNNEI. This CDR3 is built from 15 residues.

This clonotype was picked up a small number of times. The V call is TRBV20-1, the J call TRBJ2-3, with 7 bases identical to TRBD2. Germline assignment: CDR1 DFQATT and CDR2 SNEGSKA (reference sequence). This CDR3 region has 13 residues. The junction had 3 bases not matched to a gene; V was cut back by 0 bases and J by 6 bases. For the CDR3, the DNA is TGCAGTGCTAGAGATGGGAGGGGTGATACGCAGTATTTT. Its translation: CSARDGRGDTQYF.

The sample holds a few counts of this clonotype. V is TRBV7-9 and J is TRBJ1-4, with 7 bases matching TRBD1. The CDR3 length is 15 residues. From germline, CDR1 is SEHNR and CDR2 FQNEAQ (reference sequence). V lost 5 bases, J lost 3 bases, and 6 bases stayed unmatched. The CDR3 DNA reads TGTGCCAGCAGCGGAAGGCAGGGGGCTAATGAAAAACTGTTTTTT. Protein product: CASSGRQGANEKLFF. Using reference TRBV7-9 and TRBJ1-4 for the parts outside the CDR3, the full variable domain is DTGVSQNPRHKITKRGQNVTFRCDPISEHNRLYWYRQTLGQGPEFLTYFQNEAQLEKSRLLSDRFSAERPKGSFSTLEIQRTEQGDSAMYLCASSGRQGANEKLFFGSGTQLSVL.

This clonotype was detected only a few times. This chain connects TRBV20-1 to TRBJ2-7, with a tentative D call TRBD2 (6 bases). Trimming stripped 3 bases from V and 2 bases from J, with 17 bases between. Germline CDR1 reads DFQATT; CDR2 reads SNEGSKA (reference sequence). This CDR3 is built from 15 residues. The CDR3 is CSARAPVGSAYEQYF. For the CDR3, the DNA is TGCAGTGCTAGGGCCCCTGTCGGGAGTGCCTACGAGCAGTACTTC.

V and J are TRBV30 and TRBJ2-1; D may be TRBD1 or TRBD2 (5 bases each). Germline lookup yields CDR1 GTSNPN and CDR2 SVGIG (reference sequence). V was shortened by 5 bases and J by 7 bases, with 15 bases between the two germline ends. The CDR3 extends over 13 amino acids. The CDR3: CAWGVEWGNEQFF. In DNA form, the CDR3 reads TGTGCCTGGGGGGTGGAGTGGGGGAATGAGCAGTTCTTC.

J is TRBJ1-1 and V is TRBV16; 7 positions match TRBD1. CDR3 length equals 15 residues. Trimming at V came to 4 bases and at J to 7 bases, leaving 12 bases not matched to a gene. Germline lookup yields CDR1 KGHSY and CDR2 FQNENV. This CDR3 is CASSPPTGPNNEAFF. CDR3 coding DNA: TGTGCCAGCAGCCCACCGACAGGGCCGAATAATGAAGCTTTCTTT.

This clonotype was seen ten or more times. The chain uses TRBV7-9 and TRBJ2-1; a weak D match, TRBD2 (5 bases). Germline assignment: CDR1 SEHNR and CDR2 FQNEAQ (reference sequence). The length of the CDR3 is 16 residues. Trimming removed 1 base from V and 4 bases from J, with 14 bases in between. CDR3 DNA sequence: TGTGCCAGCAGCTTAGGGCCACTAGAGCGATACAATGAGCAGTTCTTC. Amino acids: CASSLGPLERYNEQFF. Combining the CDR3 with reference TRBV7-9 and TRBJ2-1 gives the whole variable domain DTGVSQNPRHKITKRGQNVTFRCDPISEHNRLYWYRQTLGQGPEFLTYFQNEAQLEKSRLLSDRFSAERPKGSFSTLEIQRTEQGDSAMYLCASSLGPLERYNEQFFGPGTRLTVL.

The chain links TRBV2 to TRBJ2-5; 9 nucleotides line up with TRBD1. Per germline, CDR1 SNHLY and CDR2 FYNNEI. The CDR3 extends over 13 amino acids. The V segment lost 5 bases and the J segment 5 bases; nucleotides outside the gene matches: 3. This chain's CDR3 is CASSNRGQETQYF. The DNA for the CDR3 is TGTGCCAGCAGTAACAGGGGGCAGGAGACCCAGTACTTC.

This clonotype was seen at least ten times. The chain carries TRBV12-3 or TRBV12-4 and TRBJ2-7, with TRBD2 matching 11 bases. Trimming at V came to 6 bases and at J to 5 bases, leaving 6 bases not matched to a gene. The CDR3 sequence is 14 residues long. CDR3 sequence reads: CASRSGTSGNEQYF. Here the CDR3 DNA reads TGTGCCAGCAGATCCGGGACTAGCGGAAACGAGCAGTACTTC.

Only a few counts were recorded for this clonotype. Here the CDR3 reads CASSEWGNTEAFF. CDR3 sequence (DNA): TGTGCCAGCAGTGAATGGGGGAACACTGAAGCTTTCTTT. This chain joins TRBV2 and TRBJ1-1, with D hard to call. The CDR3 covers 13 residues. Trimming stripped 2 bases from V and 1 base from J, with 5 bases between. Per germline, CDR1 SNHLY and CDR2 FYNNEI.

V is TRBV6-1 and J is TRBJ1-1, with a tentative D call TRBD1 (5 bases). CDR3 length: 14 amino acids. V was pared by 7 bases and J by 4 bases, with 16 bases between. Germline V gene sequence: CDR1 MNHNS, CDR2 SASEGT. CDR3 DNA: TGTGCCAGCACGGGGACCGATGGCCGCACTGAAGCTTTCTTT. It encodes CASTGTDGRTEAFF.

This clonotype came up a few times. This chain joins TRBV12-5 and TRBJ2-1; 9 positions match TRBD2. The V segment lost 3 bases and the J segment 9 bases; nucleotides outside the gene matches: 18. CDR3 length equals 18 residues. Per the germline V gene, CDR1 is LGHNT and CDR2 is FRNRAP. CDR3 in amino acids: CASGFPILAGLPSPEQFF. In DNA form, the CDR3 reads TGTGCTAGTGGTTTCCCCATTCTAGCGGGACTGCCCTCGCCTGAGCAGTTCTTC.

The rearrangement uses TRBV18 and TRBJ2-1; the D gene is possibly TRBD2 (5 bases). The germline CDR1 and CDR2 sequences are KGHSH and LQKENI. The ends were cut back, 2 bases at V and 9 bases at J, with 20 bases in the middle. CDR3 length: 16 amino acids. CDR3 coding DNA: TGTGCCAGCTCACCAGCCCCGTGGGAGCTGGTTGGTGAGCAGTTCTTC. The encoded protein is CASSPAPWELVGEQFF.

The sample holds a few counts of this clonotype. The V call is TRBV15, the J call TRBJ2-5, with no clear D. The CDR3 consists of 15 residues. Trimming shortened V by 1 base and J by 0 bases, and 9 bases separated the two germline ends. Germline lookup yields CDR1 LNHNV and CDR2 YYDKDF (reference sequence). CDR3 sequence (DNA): TGTGCCACCAGCAGAGGCGGTGGGGACCAAGAGACCCAGTACTTC. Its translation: CATSRGGGDQETQYF.